Sequencing of this TCR beta chain was carried out in a study of cytomegalovirus exposure and HLA in healthy donors. Trimming removed 0 bases from V and 4 bases from J, with 12 bases in between. Per the germline V gene, CDR1 is SQVTM and CDR2 is ANQGSEA. The CDR3 covers 14 residues. Use of 60 Vbeta and 13 Jbeta primers characterized the PCR. Sequenced by immunoSEQ multiplex PCR; TCRdb stores in-frame clones only, minus some. The sample includes 110,000 or so clones, around 70% seen only once; the top ten take 5.4%. The sequence derives from a woman in her sixties or seventies in good health and CMV-seropositive. The J gene is TRBJ1-1, the V gene TRBV29-1; D not resolved. Material for sequencing was PBMCs. CDR3 in DNA: TGCAGCGTTGAAGAGGGCAGTGGATCCACTGAAGCTTTCTTT. The encoded protein is CSVEEGSGSTEAFF. The full variable domain, rest sourced from reference TRBV29-1 and TRBJ1-1, is SAVISQKPSRDICQRGTSLTIQCQVDSQVTMMFWYRQQPGQSLTLIATANQGSEATYESGFVIDKFPISRPNLTFSTLTVSNMSPEDSSIYLCSVEEGSGSTEAFFGQGTRLTVV.